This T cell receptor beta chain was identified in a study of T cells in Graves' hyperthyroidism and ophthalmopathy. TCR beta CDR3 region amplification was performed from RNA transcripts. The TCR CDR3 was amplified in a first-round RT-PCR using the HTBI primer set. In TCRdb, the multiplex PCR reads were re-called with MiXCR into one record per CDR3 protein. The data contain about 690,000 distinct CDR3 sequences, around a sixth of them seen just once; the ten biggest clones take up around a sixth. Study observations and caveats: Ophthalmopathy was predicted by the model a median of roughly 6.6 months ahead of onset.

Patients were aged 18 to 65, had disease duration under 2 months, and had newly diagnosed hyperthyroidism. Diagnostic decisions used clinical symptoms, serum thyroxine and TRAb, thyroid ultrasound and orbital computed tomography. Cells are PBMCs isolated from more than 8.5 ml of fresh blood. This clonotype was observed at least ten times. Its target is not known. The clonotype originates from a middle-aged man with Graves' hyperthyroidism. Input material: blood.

CDR3 region: CARTNGGEQYF. In nucleotides, the CDR3 is TGTGCCAGAACGAATGGGGGGGAGCAGTACTTC. The rearrangement uses TRBV2 and TRBJ2-7, with D tentatively TRBD2 (6 bases). V was clipped by 9 bases and J by 7 bases, with 13 bases between them. CDR1 is SNHLY, CDR2 FYNNEI, per germline. The CDR3 sequence is 11 residues long.